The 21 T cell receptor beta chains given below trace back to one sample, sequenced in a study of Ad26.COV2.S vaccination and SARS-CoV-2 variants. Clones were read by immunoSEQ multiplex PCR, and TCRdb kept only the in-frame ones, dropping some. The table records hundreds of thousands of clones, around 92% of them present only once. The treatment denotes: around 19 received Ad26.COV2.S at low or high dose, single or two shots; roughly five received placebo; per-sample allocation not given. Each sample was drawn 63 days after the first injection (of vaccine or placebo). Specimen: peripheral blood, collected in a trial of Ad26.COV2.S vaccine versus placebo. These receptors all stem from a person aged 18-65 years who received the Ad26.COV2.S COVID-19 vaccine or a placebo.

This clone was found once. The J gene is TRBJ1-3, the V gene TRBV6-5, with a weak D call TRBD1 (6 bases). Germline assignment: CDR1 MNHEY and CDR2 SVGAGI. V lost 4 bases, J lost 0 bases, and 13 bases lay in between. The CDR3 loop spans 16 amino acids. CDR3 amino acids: CASSSWTASSGNTIYF. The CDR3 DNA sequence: TGTGCCAGCAGTTCATGGACAGCCAGCTCTGGAAACACCATATATTTT.

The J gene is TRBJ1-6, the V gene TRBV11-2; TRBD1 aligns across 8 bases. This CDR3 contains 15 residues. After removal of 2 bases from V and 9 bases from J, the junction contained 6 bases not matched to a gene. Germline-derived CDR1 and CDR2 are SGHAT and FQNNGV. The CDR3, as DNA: TGTGCCAGCAGCTTACAGGGGGCTTGGAGTTCACCCCTCCACTTT. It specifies CASSLQGAWSSPLHF.

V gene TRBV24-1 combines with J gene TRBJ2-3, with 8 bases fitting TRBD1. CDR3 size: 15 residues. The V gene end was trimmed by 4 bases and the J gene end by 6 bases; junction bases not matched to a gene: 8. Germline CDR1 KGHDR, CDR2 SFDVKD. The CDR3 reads CATSDPDRGSDTQYF. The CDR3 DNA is TGTGCCACCAGTGACCCCGACAGGGGAAGCGATACGCAGTATTTT.

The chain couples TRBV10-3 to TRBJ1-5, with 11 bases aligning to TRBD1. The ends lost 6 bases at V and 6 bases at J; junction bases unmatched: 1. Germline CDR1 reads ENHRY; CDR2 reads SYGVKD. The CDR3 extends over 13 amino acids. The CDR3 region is CAISGTGGQPQHF. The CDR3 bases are TGTGCCATCAGCGGGACAGGGGGTCAGCCCCAGCATTTT.

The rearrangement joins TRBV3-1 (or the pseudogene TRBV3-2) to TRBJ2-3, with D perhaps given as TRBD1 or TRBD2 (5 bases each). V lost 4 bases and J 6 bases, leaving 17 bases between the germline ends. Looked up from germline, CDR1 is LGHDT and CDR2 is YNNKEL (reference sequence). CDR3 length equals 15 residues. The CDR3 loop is CASSRAVRGVDTQYF. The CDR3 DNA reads TGTGCCAGCAGCCGAGCGGTGAGGGGTGTGGATACGCAGTATTTT.

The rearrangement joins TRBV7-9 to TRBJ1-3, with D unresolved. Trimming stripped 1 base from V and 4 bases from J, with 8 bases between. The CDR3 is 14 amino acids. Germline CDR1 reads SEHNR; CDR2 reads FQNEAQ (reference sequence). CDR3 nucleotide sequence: TGTGCCAGCAGCTTAGAGCAGGTCGGAAACACCATATATTTT. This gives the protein CASSLEQVGNTIYF.

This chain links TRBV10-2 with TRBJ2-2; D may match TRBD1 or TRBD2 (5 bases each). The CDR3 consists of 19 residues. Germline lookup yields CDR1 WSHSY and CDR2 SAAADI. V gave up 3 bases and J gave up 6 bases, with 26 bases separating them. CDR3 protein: CASSDQSKFQRGRAGELFF. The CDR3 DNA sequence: TGCGCCAGCAGTGATCAATCAAAGTTTCAGAGGGGTCGAGCCGGGGAGCTGTTTTTT.

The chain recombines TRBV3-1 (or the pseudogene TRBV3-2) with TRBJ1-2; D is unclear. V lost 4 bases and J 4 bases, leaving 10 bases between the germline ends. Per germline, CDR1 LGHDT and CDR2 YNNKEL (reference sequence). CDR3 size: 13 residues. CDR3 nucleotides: TGTGCCAGCAGCCCGCGGATGGCCTATGGCTACACCTTC. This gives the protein CASSPRMAYGYTF.

CDR3 residues: CAISESRETKNIQYF. The CDR3 bases are TGTGCCATCAGTGAGTCGCGAGAAACCAAAAACATTCAGTACTTC. The chain has TRBV10-3 and TRBJ2-4; no clear D gene. The CDR3 totals 15 residues. V lost 0 bases and J 2 bases, leaving 8 bases between the germline ends. The germline gives CDR1 ENHRY, CDR2 SYGVKD.

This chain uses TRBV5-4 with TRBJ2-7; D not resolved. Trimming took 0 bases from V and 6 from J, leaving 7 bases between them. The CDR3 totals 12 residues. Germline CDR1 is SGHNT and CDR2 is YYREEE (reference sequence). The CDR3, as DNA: TGTGCCAGCAGCTTGGTGGGATCCGAGCAGTACTTC. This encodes CASSLVGSEQYF.

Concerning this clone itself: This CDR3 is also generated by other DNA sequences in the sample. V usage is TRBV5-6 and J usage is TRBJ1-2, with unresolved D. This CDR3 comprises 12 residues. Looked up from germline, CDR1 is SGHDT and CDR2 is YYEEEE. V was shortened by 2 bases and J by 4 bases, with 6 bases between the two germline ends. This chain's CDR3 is CASSLSGYGYTF. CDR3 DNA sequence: TGTGCCAGCAGCTTATCAGGCTATGGCTACACCTTC.

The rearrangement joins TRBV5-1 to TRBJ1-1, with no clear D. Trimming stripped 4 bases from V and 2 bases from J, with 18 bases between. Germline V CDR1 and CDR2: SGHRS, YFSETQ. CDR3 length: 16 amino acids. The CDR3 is CASSPQAAVINTEAFF. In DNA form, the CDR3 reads TGCGCCAGCAGCCCCCAAGCGGCAGTCATCAACACTGAAGCTTTCTTT.

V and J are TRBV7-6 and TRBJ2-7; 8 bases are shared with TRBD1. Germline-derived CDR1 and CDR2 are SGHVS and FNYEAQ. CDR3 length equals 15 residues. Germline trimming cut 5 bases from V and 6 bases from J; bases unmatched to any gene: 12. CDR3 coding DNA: TGTGCCAGCAGCCCATCCTGGGGACAGGCCTCCGAGCAGTACTTC. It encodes CASSPSWGQASEQYF.

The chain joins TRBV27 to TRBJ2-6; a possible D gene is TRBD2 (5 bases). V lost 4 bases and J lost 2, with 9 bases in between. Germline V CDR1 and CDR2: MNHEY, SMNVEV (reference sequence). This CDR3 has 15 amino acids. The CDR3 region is CASSSAGAGANVLTF. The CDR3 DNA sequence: TGTGCCAGCAGTTCCGCGGGTGCTGGGGCCAACGTCCTGACTTTC.

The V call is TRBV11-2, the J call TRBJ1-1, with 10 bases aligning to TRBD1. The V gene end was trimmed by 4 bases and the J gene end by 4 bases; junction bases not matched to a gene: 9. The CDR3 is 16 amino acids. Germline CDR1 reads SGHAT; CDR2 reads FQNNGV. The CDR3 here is CASSSGTGVFGTEAFF. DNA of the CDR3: TGTGCCAGCAGCTCCGGGACAGGGGTTTTTGGCACTGAAGCTTTCTTT.

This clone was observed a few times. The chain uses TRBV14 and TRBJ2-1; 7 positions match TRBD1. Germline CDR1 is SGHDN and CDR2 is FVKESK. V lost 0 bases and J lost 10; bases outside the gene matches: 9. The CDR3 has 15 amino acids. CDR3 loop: CASSQELGNRGEQFF. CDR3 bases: TGTGCCAGCAGCCAAGAGTTGGGCAACAGGGGCGAGCAGTTCTTC.

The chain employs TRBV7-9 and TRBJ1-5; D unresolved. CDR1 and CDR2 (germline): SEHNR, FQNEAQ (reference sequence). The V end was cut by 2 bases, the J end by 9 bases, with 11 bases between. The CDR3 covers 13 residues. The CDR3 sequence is CASSLLGVGPQHF. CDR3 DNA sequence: TGTGCCAGCAGCTTATTGGGTGTCGGGCCCCAGCATTTT.

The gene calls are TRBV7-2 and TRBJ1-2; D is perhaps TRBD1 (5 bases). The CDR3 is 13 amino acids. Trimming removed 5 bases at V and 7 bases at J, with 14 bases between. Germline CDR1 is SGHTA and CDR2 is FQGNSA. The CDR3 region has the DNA TGTGCCAGCAGCCGGGGGGTAGGTCCTGGCTACACCTTC. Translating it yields CASSRGVGPGYTF.

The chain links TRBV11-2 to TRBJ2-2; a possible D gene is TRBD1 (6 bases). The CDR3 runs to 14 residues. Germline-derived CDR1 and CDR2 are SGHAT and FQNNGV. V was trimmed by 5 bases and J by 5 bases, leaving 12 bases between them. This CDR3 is CASSPQGYTGELFF. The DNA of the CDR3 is TGTGCCAGCAGCCCACAGGGTTATACCGGGGAGCTGTTTTTT.

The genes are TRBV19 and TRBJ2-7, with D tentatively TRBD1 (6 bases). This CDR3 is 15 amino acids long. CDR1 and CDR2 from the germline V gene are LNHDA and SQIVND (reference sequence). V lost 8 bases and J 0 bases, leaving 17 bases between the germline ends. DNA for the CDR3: TGTGCCAGTTCCATAAGGGGACAAAGCTCCTACGAGCAGTACTTC. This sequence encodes CASSIRGQSSYEQYF.

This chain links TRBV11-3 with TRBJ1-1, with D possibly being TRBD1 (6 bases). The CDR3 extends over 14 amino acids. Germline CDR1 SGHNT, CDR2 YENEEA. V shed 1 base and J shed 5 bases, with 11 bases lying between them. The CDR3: CASSLGGRSTEAFF. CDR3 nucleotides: TGTGCCAGCAGCTTAGGGGGGCGGAGTACTGAAGCTTTCTTT. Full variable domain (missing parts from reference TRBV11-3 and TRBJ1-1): EAGVVQSPRYKIIEKKQPVAFWCNPISGHNTLYWYLQNLGQGPELLIRYENEEAVDDSQLPKDRFSAERLKGVDSTLKIQPAELGDSAVYLCASSLGGRSTEAFFGQGTRLTVV.